This TCR beta chain was sequenced in a study of immune evolution from preneoplasia to lung adenocarcinoma. Overall study context: HLA loss of heterozygosity: under 7.5% AIS, more than 14% MIA, roughly 30% ADC, none AAH. Study results and limitations: Top clone share appeared to fall from AAH through AIS, MIA, adenocarcinoma. Later-stage lesions seemingly showed higher T cell density and diversity than normal lung.

This clone was detected a few times. Its antigen is not known. V was pared by 9 bases and J by 6 bases, with 21 bases between. This CDR3 contains 15 residues. Germline V CDR1 and CDR2: LNHDA, SQIVND (reference sequence). Two lung cancer pathologists independently confirmed each histologic diagnosis. Here immunoSEQ multiplex PCR was the method, and the copy in TCRdb shows in-frame clones only, minus some. Of 6,000 to 6,500 clones listed, 70% to 80% are singletons. The gene calls are TRBV19 and TRBJ1-5, with TRBD1 as a possible D gene (6 bases). Sequencing was done on a sample of FFPE lung adenocarcinoma in situ tissue. This clonotype was sampled from an older donor with lung adenocarcinoma. The CDR3 nucleotides are TGTGCCAGCCCCGTTCAGGGGCCTCTAGGTCAGCCCCAGCATTTT. This sequence encodes CASPVQGPLGQPQHF.